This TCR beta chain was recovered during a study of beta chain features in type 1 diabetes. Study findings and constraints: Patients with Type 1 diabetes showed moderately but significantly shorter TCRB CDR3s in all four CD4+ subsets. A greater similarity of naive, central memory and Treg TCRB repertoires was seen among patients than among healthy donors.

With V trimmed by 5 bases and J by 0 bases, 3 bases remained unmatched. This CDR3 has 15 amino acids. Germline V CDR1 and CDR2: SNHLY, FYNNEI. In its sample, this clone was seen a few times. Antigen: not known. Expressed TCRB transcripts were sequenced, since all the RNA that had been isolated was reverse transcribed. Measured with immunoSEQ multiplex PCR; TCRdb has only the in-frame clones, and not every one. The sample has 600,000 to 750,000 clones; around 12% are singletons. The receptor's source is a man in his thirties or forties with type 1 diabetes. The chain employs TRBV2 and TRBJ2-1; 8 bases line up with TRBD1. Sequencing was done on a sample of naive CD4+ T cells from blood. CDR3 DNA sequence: TGTGCCAGCAGTTTCGGACAGGGCTCCTACAATGAGCAGTTCTTC. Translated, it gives CASSFGQGSYNEQFF.